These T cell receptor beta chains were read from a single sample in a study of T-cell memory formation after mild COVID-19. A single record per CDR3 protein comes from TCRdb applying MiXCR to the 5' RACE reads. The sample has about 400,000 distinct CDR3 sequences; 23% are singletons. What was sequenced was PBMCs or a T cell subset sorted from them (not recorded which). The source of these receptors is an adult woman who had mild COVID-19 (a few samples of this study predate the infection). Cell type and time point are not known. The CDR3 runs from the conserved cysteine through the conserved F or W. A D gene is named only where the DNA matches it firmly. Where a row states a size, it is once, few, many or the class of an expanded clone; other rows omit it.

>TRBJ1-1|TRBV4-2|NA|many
CASSQENTEAFF
TGTGCCAGCAGCCAAGAGAACACTGAAGCTTTCTTT
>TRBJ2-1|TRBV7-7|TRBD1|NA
CASSLGQGVGNEQFF
TGTGCCAGCAGCTTGGGACAGGGGGTCGGCAATGAGCAGTTCTTC
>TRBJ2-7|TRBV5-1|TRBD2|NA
CASSSGGTSGGSYEQYF
TGCGCCAGCAGCTCAGGAGGGACTAGCGGGGGATCCTACGAGCAGTACTTC
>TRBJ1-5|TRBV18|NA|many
CASSPGRPSNQPQHF
TGTGCCAGCTCACCCGGACGGCCCAGCAATCAGCCCCAGCATTTT
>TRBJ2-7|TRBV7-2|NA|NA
CASSYSGHSYEQYF
TGTGCCAGCAGCTATAGCGGACACTCCTACGAGCAGTACTTC
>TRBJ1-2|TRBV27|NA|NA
CASTRSGRVGYGYTF
TGTGCCAGCACTCGCTCGGGGAGGGTGGGGTATGGCTACACCTTC
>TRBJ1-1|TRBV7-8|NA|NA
CASSLASGRVTTEAFF
TGTGCCAGCAGCTTAGCGAGTGGCAGGGTGACCACTGAAGCTTTCTTT
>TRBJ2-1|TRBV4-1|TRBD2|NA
CASSQGSGDYNEQFF
TGCGCCAGCAGCCAAGGTAGCGGGGATTACAATGAGCAGTTCTTC
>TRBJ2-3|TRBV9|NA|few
CASSVSTVSTDTQYF
TGTGCCAGCAGCGTCTCAACCGTCTCCACAGATACGCAGTATTTT
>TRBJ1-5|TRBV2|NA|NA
CASSMGHGGQPQHF
TGTGCCAGCAGTATGGGGCACGGGGGACAGCCCCAGCATTTT
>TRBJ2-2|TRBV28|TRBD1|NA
CASSPSGMGQGVSNTGELFF
TGTGCCAGCAGCCCTTCGGGGATGGGACAGGGTGTATCGAACACCGGGGAGCTGTTTTTT
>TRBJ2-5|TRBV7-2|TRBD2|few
CASSSGLAEETQYF
TGTGCCAGCAGTTCGGGACTAGCAGAAGAGACCCAGTACTTC
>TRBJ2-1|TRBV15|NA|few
CATSSGSENEQFF
TGTGCCACCAGCAGCGGGAGTGAAAATGAGCAGTTCTTC
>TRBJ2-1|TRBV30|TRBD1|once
CAWSPGTGANEQFF
TGTGCCTGGAGTCCTGGGACAGGGGCCAATGAGCAGTTCTTC
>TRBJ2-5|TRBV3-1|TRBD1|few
CASSQNRGSQETQYF
TGTGCCAGCAGCCAAAACAGGGGGTCCCAAGAGACCCAGTACTTC
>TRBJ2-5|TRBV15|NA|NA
CATSNGQQETQYF
TGTGCCACCAGCAACGGACAGCAAGAGACCCAGTACTTC
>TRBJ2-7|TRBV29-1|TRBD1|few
CSVVTGLGYEQYF
TGCAGCGTGGTGACAGGGTTAGGCTACGAGCAGTACTTC
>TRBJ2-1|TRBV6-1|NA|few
CASSGRDPGVNEQFF
TGTGCCAGCAGTGGCCGCGACCCAGGGGTAAATGAGCAGTTCTTC
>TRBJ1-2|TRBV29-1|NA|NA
CSVGHNRDGYGYTF
TGCAGCGTTGGACACAACAGGGACGGCTATGGCTACACCTTC
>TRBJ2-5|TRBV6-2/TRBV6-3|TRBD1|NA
CASSLLTGGKTQYF
TGTGCCAGCAGTCTCCTGACAGGGGGAAAGACCCAGTACTTC
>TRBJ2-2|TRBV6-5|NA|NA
CASSIGTSDTGELFF
TGTGCCAGCAGCATCGGGACGTCGGACACCGGGGAGCTGTTTTTT
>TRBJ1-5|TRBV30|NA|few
CAWSNPGTGGNQPQHF
TGTGCCTGGAGTAACCCGGGGACCGGGGGCAATCAGCCCCAGCATTTT
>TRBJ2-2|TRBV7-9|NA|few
CAGIGTQGTTGELFF
TGTGCCGGGATTGGGACCCAGGGGACTACCGGGGAGCTGTTTTTT
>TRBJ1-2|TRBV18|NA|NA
CASSPGDTPLYGYTF
TGTGCCAGCTCACCCGGGGACACGCCGCTTTATGGCTACACCTTC
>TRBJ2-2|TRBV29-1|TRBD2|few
CSVEVLGLAVTGELFF
TGCAGCGTTGAAGTCCTAGGACTAGCGGTCACCGGGGAGCTGTTTTTT
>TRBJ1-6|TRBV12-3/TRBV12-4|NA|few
CASSAGTHESPLHF
TGTGCCAGCAGCGCCGGGACACACGAGTCACCCCTCCACTTT
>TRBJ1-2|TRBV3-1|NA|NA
CASSQVGTVLGYGYTF
TGTGCCAGCAGCCAAGTCGGGACGGTTTTGGGCTATGGCTACACCTTC
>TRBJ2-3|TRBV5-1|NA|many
CASSLGGRSADTQYF
TGCGCCAGCAGCCTGGGCGGACGGAGCGCAGATACGCAGTATTTT
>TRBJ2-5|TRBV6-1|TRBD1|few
CASSARQGGYQETQYF
TGTGCCAGCAGTGCTCGACAGGGTGGGTACCAAGAGACCCAGTACTTC
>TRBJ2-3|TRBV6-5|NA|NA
CASSYSMRGTDTQYF
TGTGCCAGCAGTTACTCGATGCGGGGCACAGATACGCAGTATTTT
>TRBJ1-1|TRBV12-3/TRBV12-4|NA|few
CATRTEMNTEAFF
TGTGCCACCAGGACAGAAATGAACACTGAAGCTTTCTTT
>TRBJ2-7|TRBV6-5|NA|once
CASSYPGYEQYF
TGTGCCAGCAGTTATCCGGGCTACGAGCAGTACTTC
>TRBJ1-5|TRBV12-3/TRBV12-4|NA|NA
CASSLGPSNQPQHF
TGTGCCAGCAGTTTGGGTCCTTCCAATCAGCCCCAGCATTTT
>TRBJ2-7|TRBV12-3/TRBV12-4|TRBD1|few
CASSPGQGQYF
TGTGCCAGCAGTCCCGGACAGGGGCAGTACTTC
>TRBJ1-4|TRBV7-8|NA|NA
CASKRAGDEKLFF
TGTGCCAGCAAGCGTGCAGGGGATGAAAAACTGTTTTTT
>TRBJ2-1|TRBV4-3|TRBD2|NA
CASSQDQREGRNEQFF
TGCGCCAGCAGCCAAGATCAGCGGGAGGGCCGGAATGAGCAGTTCTTC
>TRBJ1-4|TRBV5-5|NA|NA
CASSFSSREKLFF
TGTGCCAGCAGCTTTTCGAGCAGGGAAAAACTGTTTTTT
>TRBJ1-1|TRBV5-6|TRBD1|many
CASSLVRGEAFF
TGTGCCAGCAGCTTGGTCAGGGGGGAAGCTTTCTTT
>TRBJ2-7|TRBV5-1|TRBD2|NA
CASSLAELAVSYEQYF
TGCGCCAGCAGCTTGGCCGAACTAGCGGTGTCCTACGAGCAGTACTTC
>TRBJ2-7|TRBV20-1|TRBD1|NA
CSASLGQDSYEQYF
TGCAGTGCTAGTTTAGGACAGGACTCCTACGAGCAGTACTTC
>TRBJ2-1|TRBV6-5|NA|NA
CASSLDDRYNEQFF
TGTGCCAGCAGTCTAGACGACAGGTACAATGAGCAGTTCTTC
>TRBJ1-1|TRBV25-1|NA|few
CASTKGGNTEAFF
TGTGCCAGCACTAAGGGGGGGAACACTGAAGCTTTCTTT
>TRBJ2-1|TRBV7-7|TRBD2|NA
CASSPLNGLAGSEQFF
TGTGCTAGCAGCCCCTTAAATGGGCTAGCGGGAAGTGAGCAGTTCTTC
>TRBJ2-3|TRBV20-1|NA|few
CSARDHENPTDTQYF
TGCAGTGCTAGAGATCATGAGAATCCCACAGATACGCAGTATTTT